This entry describes one T cell receptor beta chain. This clone has just one count. This clone's antigen is unknown. Within one base of it there is no much larger clone, and no base qualities were kept. The data were obtained in a study of OX40 agonist ivuxolimab in advanced cancers. The study in broad terms: The costimulatory receptor OX40 (CD134) was targeted by ivuxolimab, a fully human IgG2 agonistic monoclonal antibody. Intravenous ivuxolimab was administered to patients every 2 weeks at six dose levels: 0.01, 0.1, 0.3, 1.5, 3 and 10 mg/kg. Among the roughly 52 dose-escalation patients, around 19 had hepatocellular carcinoma, 15 or so melanoma, 9 renal cell carcinoma and 9 head and neck cancer. In the dose-escalation cohort, 82.7% of patients were male, and the mean age was approximately 64 years, with a range of roughly 23 to 85. Prior anti-PD-1, anti-PD-L1 or anti-CTLA-4 therapy was permitted, and about 40% of dose-escalation patients had received checkpoint inhibitors. Three dose-escalation patients achieved partial responses, one with hepatocellular carcinoma and two with cutaneous melanoma. Peripheral TCRbeta sequencing aimed to test whether ivuxolimab altered TCR sequence diversity and caused clonal T-cell expansion. The paper covers the monotherapy dose-escalation part of the phase I ivuxolimab trial, which included N = 52 patients. The paper as a whole reports these results and caveats: The antigen specificity of the peripheral T cells that underwent clonal expansion was not determined. In the 0.1-3.0 mg/kg groups, partial responders were among the patients with the lowest normalized peripheral clonal expansion, particularly in CD8+ T cells. At doses from 0.1 to 3.0 mg/kg, clonal expansion was seen in both CD4+ and CD8+ blood T cells between baseline and week 6. After ivuxolimab, expanded clones were on average more numerous among CD8+ T cells than among CD4+ T cells. Low levels of normalized T-cell clonal expansion were also seen in some nonresponding patients.

The trial excluded patients who had a history of autoimmune disease or who were on systemic immunosuppression. Peripheral blood for TCR sequencing was drawn from every dose cohort at baseline, at cycle 4 day 1 and at cycle 7 day 1. Samples came from an open-label, multicenter, first-in-human phase I dose-escalation trial of ivuxolimab. Adults with locally advanced or metastatic melanoma, renal cell carcinoma, hepatocellular carcinoma or head and neck squamous cell carcinoma were enrolled in the trial. CD4+ and CD8+ T cells were sorted separately from peripheral blood before TCR sequencing. Counted from cysteine to phenylalanine, this CDR3 has 15 amino acids. Just the 45-base CDR3 DNA is kept, in frame starting at base 1. Looking up the germline V gene yields CDR1 LGHNA and CDR2 YSLEER. Trimming at the junction amounts to 0 bases on V and 9 bases on J, and the germline ends lie 15 bases apart. Genomic DNA was isolated from the sorted cells so that the TCRbeta CDR3 region could be sequenced. TCRbeta CDR3 regions were sequenced using the immunoSEQ Assay. Here the immuneACCESS table is served through TCRdb, limited to in-frame sequences with V and J called. Missing clones are a known gap in these copies; in checked studies unresolved V genes cover under half, and the rest lacks a known reason. In this sample the table shows about 63,000 clones, 70% to 90% of which occur a single time. Roughly 0.77% of the sample is taken by the ten largest.

Recombination linked TRBV4-3 to TRBJ1-5; there is no confident call for the D gene. This specimen consisted of CD4+ or CD8+ T cells sorted from blood, obtained in a trial of the OX40 agonist ivuxolimab. This TCR was recovered from an adult with an advanced solid tumor such as melanoma, head and neck, liver or kidney cancer. This receptor has the CDR3 CASSQDPNLFWPQHF. Here is the DNA: TGCGCCAGCAGCCAAGATCCGAACCTGTTTTGGCCCCAGCATTTT.